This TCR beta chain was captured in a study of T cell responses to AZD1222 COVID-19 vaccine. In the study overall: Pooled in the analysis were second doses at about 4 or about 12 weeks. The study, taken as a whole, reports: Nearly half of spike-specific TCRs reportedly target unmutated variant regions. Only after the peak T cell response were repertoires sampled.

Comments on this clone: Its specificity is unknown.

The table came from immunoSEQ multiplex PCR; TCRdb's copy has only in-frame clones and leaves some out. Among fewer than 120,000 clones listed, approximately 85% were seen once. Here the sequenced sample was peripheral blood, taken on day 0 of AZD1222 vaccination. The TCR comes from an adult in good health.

CDR3 residues: CASRQRGRVSTEAFF. The CDR3 DNA follows: TGTGCCAGCAGGCAAAGGGGACGGGTTTCTACTGAAGCTTTCTTT. This chain joins TRBV3-1 (or the pseudogene TRBV3-2) and TRBJ1-1; D may be TRBD1 (5 bases). CDR1 LGHDT and CDR2 YNNKEL come from the germline V gene (reference sequence). The V gene lost 6 bases and the J gene lost 5 bases, with 19 bases spanning the gap. This CDR3 spans 15 amino acids.